This TCR beta chain was recorded in a study of shared clonotypes between healthy human individuals. Study outcomes and limitations: The study found about 5% of naive CD4 clonotypes shared across a handful of donors.

Assay: immunoSEQ multiplex PCR; the TCRdb copy retains only in-frame clones and omits some. Here the sample spans 1,500,000 or so clones, around 98.5% being singletons. This CDR3 is built from 15 residues. The trim removed 6 bases at V and 4 bases at J, leaving 9 bases unmatched. Germline V gene data show CDR1 as KGHSH and CDR2 as LQKENI. About this clone: Its specificity is unknown.

Sequencing was done on a sample of naive CD4+ T cells sorted from blood. Regarding subset: CD45RA+ positively selected. J is TRBJ2-1 and V is TRBV18, with TRBD2 matching over 7 bases. This TCR was recovered from a man between 25 and 39 years old in good health. The CDR3 here is CASSRAAGGYNEQFF. In DNA form, the CDR3 reads TGTGCCAGCTCCCGCGCCGCCGGGGGGTACAATGAGCAGTTCTTC.